The 31 T cell receptor beta chains listed next were all sequenced from one sample in a study of cytomegalovirus exposure and HLA in healthy donors. Profiled with immunoSEQ multiplex PCR; TCRdb holds only in-frame clones, not every one. The sample has roughly 120,000 clones, 75% to 90% seen once. Sequencing used PBMCs. Receptors originate from a man between 18 and 29 years old in good health and CMV-seropositive.

The chain carries TRBV11-2 and TRBJ1-1, with 8 bases lining up with TRBD1. CDR1 is SGHAT and CDR2 is FQNNGV in the germline V gene. V lost 3 bases to trimming and J lost 3 bases; unmatched junction nucleotides: 6. The CDR3 is 15 residues long. The CDR3 spells CASSFAPGQDTEAFF. CDR3 nucleotides: TGTGCCAGCAGCTTCGCACCGGGACAGGACACTGAAGCTTTCTTT.

In DNA form, the CDR3 reads TGCGCCAGCGCTGGGCGACCCTATGAAAAACTGTTTTTT. It translates to CASAGRPYEKLFF. V usage is TRBV5-1 and J usage is TRBJ1-4; D is undetermined. This CDR3 is 13 amino acids long. Germline V gene data show CDR1 as SGHRS and CDR2 as YFSETQ. The V end lost 7 bases, the J end lost 6 bases, and 13 bases lay between the germline ends.

This clone was seen once. The V and J genes are TRBV15 and TRBJ1-4; 7 bases line up with TRBD1. The CDR3 has 14 amino acids. In germline, CDR1 is LNHNV, CDR2 YYDKDF (reference sequence). J lost 8 bases, V lost 5 bases, and 8 bases had no gene match. The CDR3 sequence: CATSFDRVVEKLFF. In DNA, the CDR3 is TGTGCCACCAGCTTCGACAGGGTTGTGGAAAAACTGTTTTTT.

The genes are TRBV6-4 and TRBJ2-3, with TRBD2 matching over 11 bases. The junction had 6 bases not matched to a gene; V was cut back by 6 bases and J by 4 bases. The CDR3 totals 15 residues. Germline V CDR1 and CDR2: MRHNA, SNTAGT. CDR3 in DNA: TGTGCCAGCAGCGATAGCGGGGGGGCACCAGATACGCAGTATTTT. It specifies CASSDSGGAPDTQYF.

The chain employs TRBV5-1 and TRBJ2-7; D is ambiguous. V lost 0 bases and J lost 2, with 12 bases in between. Looked up from germline, CDR1 is SGHRS and CDR2 is YFSETQ. CDR3 length: 15 residues. The CDR3 region is CASSLGAPRTYEQYF. The CDR3 region has the DNA TGCGCCAGCAGCTTGGGTGCCCCCAGGACCTACGAGCAGTACTTC.

The chain recombines TRBV19 with TRBJ1-1; maybe TRBD1 (5 bases). The V gene lost 5 bases and the J gene lost 1 base, with 11 bases spanning the gap. The CDR3 has 14 amino acids. CDR1 LNHDA and CDR2 SQIVND come from the germline V gene (reference sequence). The DNA for the CDR3 is TGTGCCAGTAGTGCTAGGGGCCAGAACACTGAAGCTTTCTTT. Encoded protein: CASSARGQNTEAFF.

V and J are TRBV7-9 and TRBJ2-7, with TRBD1 as a possible D gene (6 bases). Germline CDR1 SEHNR, CDR2 FQNEAQ (reference sequence). The germline V and J ends were trimmed by 4 bases and 2 bases, with 15 bases remaining between them. The CDR3 totals 15 residues. CDR3 sequence (DNA): TGTGCCAGCAGCTCGGACAGCAAGATCCCCTACGAGCAGTACTTC. Its protein is CASSSDSKIPYEQYF.

This clone was recorded a few times. The CDR3: CASKGVDDGYTF. CDR3 coding DNA: TGTGCCAGCAAGGGGGTTGACGATGGCTACACCTTC. V usage is TRBV2 and J usage is TRBJ1-2; maybe TRBD1 (6 bases). V lost 7 bases to trimming and J lost 6 bases, with 12 bases between them. Germline V lookup: CDR1 SNHLY, CDR2 FYNNEI. The CDR3 sequence is 12 residues long.

The rearrangement joins TRBV5-8 to TRBJ1-4; unclear D gene. Germline loops: CDR1 SGHTS, CDR2 YDEGEE. Trimming pared 3 bases from V and 2 bases from J, leaving 20 bases between. The CDR3 runs to 18 residues. CDR3 protein: CASSSFGQYFSTNEKLFF. Here the CDR3 DNA reads TGTGCCAGCAGCTCCTTTGGGCAGTACTTCAGCACTAATGAAAAACTGTTTTTT.

The rearrangement joins TRBV11-2 to TRBJ1-1, with a weak D call TRBD1 (6 bases). V was shortened by 2 bases and J by 4 bases, with 14 bases between the two germline ends. In germline, CDR1 is SGHAT, CDR2 FQNNGV. The CDR3 spans 15 residues. Here the CDR3 DNA reads TGTGCCAGCAGCTTAAGTTCAGGGGCCCGCACTGAAGCTTTCTTT. This codes for CASSLSSGARTEAFF.

CDR3 protein: CASRDPQREGRNTEAFF. The CDR3 DNA is TGTGCCAGCAGGGACCCCCAAAGGGAAGGGAGGAACACTGAAGCTTTCTTT. The rearrangement uses TRBV2 and TRBJ1-1, with D uncertain. The V and J ends lost 6 bases and 1 base respectively, with 21 bases between them. Germline CDR1 SNHLY, CDR2 FYNNEI. This CDR3 is built from 17 residues.

This clone has just one count. The chain employs TRBV29-1 and TRBJ1-4; the D gene is possibly TRBD1 (5 bases). The CDR3 runs to 13 residues. Trimming removed 6 bases at V and 3 bases at J, with 11 bases between. Germline CDR1 SQVTM, CDR2 ANQGSEA. This CDR3 reads CSVQRGANEKLFF. As DNA, the CDR3 is TGCAGCGTACAGCGGGGGGCTAATGAAAAACTGTTTTTT.

The genes are TRBV2 and TRBJ1-2, with no clear D. Germline values: CDR1 SNHLY, CDR2 FYNNEI. V lost 4 bases and J lost 4, with 19 bases in between. The CDR3 is 16 residues long. The CDR3 loop reads CASSVGRTVEFYGYTF. CDR3 DNA: TGTGCCAGCAGTGTAGGTCGAACAGTCGAATTCTATGGCTACACCTTC.

The V call is TRBV6-5, the J call TRBJ1-2, with 7 bases that match TRBD1. In germline, CDR1 is MNHEY, CDR2 SVGAGI. This CDR3 is 15 amino acids long. V was clipped by 6 bases and J by 0 bases; unmatched bases: 7. In DNA, the CDR3 is TGTGCCAGCAGGCCTACAGGGGCCCCTAACTATGGCTACACCTTC. Residues: CASRPTGAPNYGYTF.

The chain couples TRBV7-8 to TRBJ2-1; D may be TRBD2 (7 bases). The ends were cut back, 5 bases at V and 8 bases at J, with 25 bases in the middle. The germline V gene has CDR1 SGHVS and CDR2 FQNEAQ. The CDR3 covers 17 residues. The CDR3 loop reads CASSPRYEGGSFDEQFF. In nucleotides, the CDR3 is TGTGCCAGCAGCCCCCGTTACGAGGGGGGGAGCTTCGATGAGCAGTTCTTC.

This rearrangement joins TRBV29-1 to TRBJ1-2; D remains ambiguous. V lost 7 bases and J lost 5, with 20 bases in between. The CDR3 has 14 amino acids. Germline V lookup: CDR1 SQVTM, CDR2 ANQGSEA. The CDR3 region has the DNA TGCAGCGCTATCCCGGGGTCCTCCTCTTATGGCTACACCTTC. Its translation is CSAIPGSSSYGYTF. Together with reference TRBV29-1 and TRBJ1-2, the CDR3 gives the full variable domain: SAVISQKPSRDICQRGTSLTIQCQVDSQVTMMFWYRQQPGQSLTLIATANQGSEATYESGFVIDKFPISRPNLTFSTLTVSNMSPEDSSIYLCSAIPGSSSYGYTFGSGTRLTVV.

V is TRBV7-2 and J is TRBJ2-5; tentative D call: TRBD2 (5 bases). V was cut by 1 base and J by 7 bases, with 10 bases left in between. The CDR3 covers 13 residues. Per germline, CDR1 SGHTA and CDR2 FQGNSA. Here the CDR3 reads CASSLVGLATQYF. CDR3 DNA sequence: TGTGCCAGCAGCTTAGTAGGGCTAGCGACCCAGTACTTC.

This sequence joins TRBV7-2 and TRBJ2-7; a weak D match, TRBD1 (6 bases). The CDR3 is made up of 14 amino acids. V lost 5 bases and J lost 0, with 11 bases in between. Germline values: CDR1 SGHTA, CDR2 FQGNSA. The CDR3 loop reads CASSAKGDSYEQYF. CDR3 sequence (DNA): TGTGCCAGCAGCGCCAAGGGGGACTCCTACGAGCAGTACTTC. Complete variable domain (other parts from reference TRBV7-2 and TRBJ2-7): GAGVSQSPSNKVTEKGKDVELRCDPISGHTALYWYRQSLGQGLEFLIYFQGNSAPDKSGLPSDRFSAERTGGSVSTLTIQRTQQEDSAVYLCASSAKGDSYEQYFGPGTRLTVT.

Comment on this clone: A read error may account for a junction end that differs from germline. The genes are TRBV2 and TRBJ1-6, with unresolved D. Germline V gene data show CDR1 as SNHLY and CDR2 as FYNNEI. This CDR3 contains 15 residues. The CDR3 is CASREGQPTNSPLHF. CDR3 nucleotide sequence: TGTGCCAGCAGGGAAGGGCAGCCGACAAATTCACCCCTCCACTTT.

The V and J genes are TRBV27 and TRBJ1-2; no reliable D call. Germline loops: CDR1 MNHEY, CDR2 SMNVEV (reference sequence). Between the trimmed V and J ends, which lost 3 bases and 4 bases, there was a span of 15 bases. This CDR3 is built from 15 residues. CDR3 residues: CASSLYSGRGYGYTF. The CDR3 bases are TGTGCCAGCAGTTTGTATAGCGGCCGGGGCTATGGCTACACCTTC.

This rearrangement joins TRBV10-3 to TRBJ1-1, with D tentatively TRBD1 (6 bases). This CDR3 region has 12 residues. The V end lost 2 bases, the J end lost 11 bases, and 12 bases lay between the germline ends. Germline assignment: CDR1 ENHRY and CDR2 SYGVKD. CDR3 sequence (DNA): TGTGCCATCAGTGAGCAGGGGCGTGAGGCTTTCTTT. Amino acids: CAISEQGREAFF.

The chain is built from TRBV5-6 and TRBJ2-1; possible D gene TRBD1, 5 bases. Trimming took off 4 bases at V and 0 bases at J, with 14 bases between the two ends. The CDR3 is 16 amino acids. The germline V gene has CDR1 SGHDT and CDR2 YYEEEE. The DNA for the CDR3 is TGTGCCAGCAGCCCAGCAGGGTGGAACTCCTACAATGAGCAGTTCTTC. This gives the protein CASSPAGWNSYNEQFF. The full variable domain, completed using reference TRBV5-6 and TRBJ2-1, is DAGVTQSPTHLIKTRGQQVTLRCSPKSGHDTVSWYQQALGQGPQFIFQYYEEEERQRGNFPDRFSGHQFPNYSSELNVNALLLGDSALYLCASSPAGWNSYNEQFFGPGTRLTVL.

The genes are TRBV5-5 and TRBJ2-1; 10 bases line up with TRBD1. CDR1 is SGHKS and CDR2 is YYEKEE in the germline V gene (reference sequence). This CDR3 has 15 amino acids. V gave up 5 bases and J gave up 3 bases; unmatched junction bases: 5. CDR3 DNA: TGTGCCAGCAGTTCCCGGGACAGGGGCTACAATGAGCAGTTCTTC. It translates to CASSSRDRGYNEQFF. Supplemented by reference TRBV5-5 and TRBJ2-1, the full variable domain reads DAGVTQSPTHLIKTRGQQVTLRCSPISGHKSVSWYQQVLGQGPQFIFQYYEKEERGRGNFPDRFSARQFPNYSSELNVNALLLGDSALYLCASSSRDRGYNEQFFGPGTRLTVL.

The rearrangement links TRBV7-2 to TRBJ2-1, with 7 bases lining up with TRBD1. Unmatched junction bases numbered 0, after V lost 1 base and J lost 0 bases. This CDR3 has 15 amino acids. Germline V CDR1 and CDR2: SGHTA, FQGNSA. This chain's CDR3 is CASSLGQGSYNEQFF. The CDR3 nucleotides are TGTGCCAGCAGCTTAGGACAGGGCTCCTACAATGAGCAGTTCTTC.

A single count supports this clone. The rearrangement uses TRBV9 and TRBJ2-1; tentatively, D is TRBD2 (7 bases). The CDR3 totals 17 residues. The germline V gene has CDR1 SGDLS and CDR2 YYNGEE. Trimming removed 0 bases from V and 5 bases from J, with 18 bases in between. The CDR3 DNA is TGTGCCAGCAGCGTAGATTTGGTGGTGCGGGGGCACAATGAGCAGTTCTTC. Amino acids: CASSVDLVVRGHNEQFF.

CDR3 residues: CASSSDGQESYEQYF. CDR3 nucleotides: TGTGCCAGCAGCTCAGATGGACAGGAGAGTTACGAGCAGTACTTC. The chain employs TRBV7-8 and TRBJ2-7, with TRBD1 matching 7 bases. CDR3 size: 15 residues. V lost 4 bases and J lost 4; bases outside the gene matches: 10. The germline CDR1 and CDR2 sequences are SGHVS and FQNEAQ.

The sample holds a few counts of this clone. This chain uses TRBV11-2 with TRBJ2-7; tentatively, D is TRBD1 (5 bases). CDR3 length: 14 amino acids. In germline, CDR1 is SGHAT, CDR2 FQNNGV. V shed 6 bases and J shed 3 bases, with 15 bases lying between them. In DNA form, the CDR3 reads TGTGCCAGCAGGCTAACAGGAGAAGACTACGAGCAGTACTTC. Amino acid sequence: CASRLTGEDYEQYF. The whole variable domain, filled in from reference TRBV11-2 and TRBJ2-7, reads EAGVAQSPRYKIIEKRQSVAFWCNPISGHATLYWYQQILGQGPKLLIQFQNNGVVDDSQLPKDRFSAERLKGVDSTLKIQPAKLEDSAVYLCASRLTGEDYEQYFGPGTRLTVT.

J is TRBJ1-6 and V is TRBV28, with 7 bases lining up with TRBD1. The CDR3 runs to 14 residues. Trimming removed 6 bases from V and 9 bases from J; junction bases left unmatched: 8. Germline CDR1 is MDHEN and CDR2 is SYDVKM. The CDR3 sequence is CASRTGVNASPLHF. CDR3 coding DNA: TGTGCCAGCAGAACAGGGGTTAACGCTTCACCCCTCCACTTT.

V and J are TRBV11-2 and TRBJ2-1, with a weak D call TRBD1 (5 bases). CDR3 length equals 15 residues. V was shortened by 9 bases and J by 5 bases, with 20 bases between the two germline ends. Germline values: CDR1 SGHAT, CDR2 FQNNGV. CDR3 DNA sequence: TGTGCCAGTAGGGCAGAGGCAGGGTCCAACAATGAGCAGTTCTTC. Translation gives CASRAEAGSNNEQFF.

The chain has TRBV27 and TRBJ2-7; TRBD1 aligns across 9 bases. This CDR3 spans 13 amino acids. V was pared by 5 bases and J by 5 bases, with 4 bases of the junction left unmatched. Germline CDR1 reads MNHEY; CDR2 reads SMNVEV (reference sequence). Here the CDR3 DNA reads TGTGCCAGCAGTCGAAGGACAGGGGACGAGCAGTACTTC. It specifies CASSRRTGDEQYF.

J is TRBJ2-3 and V is TRBV6-4, with 7 positions matching TRBD2. The CDR3 length is 19 residues. J gave up 7 bases and V 0 bases, and 19 bases lay outside the gene matches. CDR1 is MRHNA, CDR2 SNTAGT, per germline. CDR3 in amino acids: CASSDSKPWGERGRNTQYF. The CDR3 DNA reads TGTGCCAGCAGTGACTCGAAGCCATGGGGTGAGCGGGGCCGCAATACGCAGTATTTT.